One and the same sample provided the 7 T cell receptor beta chains below, sequenced in a study of Ad26.COV2.S vaccination and SARS-CoV-2 variants. The method was immunoSEQ multiplex PCR; TCRdb's version includes in-frame clones alone and lacks a portion of them. The data hold some 450,000 clones, with about nine tenths observed a single time. Treatment noted: about 20 received Ad26.COV2.S at low or high dose, single or two shots; 5 received placebo; per-sample allocation not given. Each sample was drawn 63 days after the first injection (of vaccine or placebo). The sequenced sample was peripheral blood, obtained in a trial of Ad26.COV2.S vaccine versus placebo. Receptors were obtained from a person between 18 and 59 years old who received the Ad26.COV2.S COVID-19 vaccine or a placebo.

This chain links TRBV12-3 or TRBV12-4 with TRBJ2-7; D might be TRBD2 (6 bases). CDR3 length equals 13 residues. V was trimmed by 7 bases and J by 5 bases, leaving 15 bases between them. The CDR3 loop reads CASTPGLHHEQYF. CDR3 sequence (DNA): TGTGCCAGCACCCCGGGACTCCACCACGAGCAGTACTTC.

The chain couples TRBV29-1 to TRBJ2-1; D is uncertain. CDR3 length: 12 amino acids. The V and J ends lost 7 bases and 4 bases respectively, with 11 bases between them. CDR1 and CDR2 (germline): SQVTM, ANQGSEA. As DNA, the CDR3 is TGCAGCGCCCCCTCGGAGTACAATGAGCAGTTCTTC. This codes for CSAPSEYNEQFF.

V is TRBV2 and J is TRBJ1-6; a possible D gene is TRBD1 (5 bases). The CDR3 is 16 amino acids. The germline gives CDR1 SNHLY, CDR2 FYNNEI. V gave up 3 bases and J gave up 0 bases, with 9 bases separating them. The DNA for the CDR3 is TGTGCCAGCAGTGAGCGGGGCGTCTCCTATAATTCACCCCTCCACTTT. Amino acid sequence: CASSERGVSYNSPLHF. The entire variable domain, with the rest obtained from reference TRBV2 and TRBJ1-6, is as follows: EPEVTQTPSHQVTQMGQEVILRCVPISNHLYFYWYRQILGQKVEFLVSFYNNEISEKSEIFDDQFSVERPDGSNFTLKIRSTKLEDSAMYFCASSERGVSYNSPLHFGNGTRLTVT.

The chain has TRBV19 and TRBJ1-5; no clear D. The V end was cut by 5 bases, the J end by 2 bases, with 10 bases between. The germline CDR1 and CDR2 sequences are LNHDA and SQIVND (reference sequence). CDR3 length equals 14 residues. The CDR3 coding sequence is TGTGCCAGTAGTCCGTCTCATGGCAATCAGCCCCAGCATTTT. As protein: CASSPSHGNQPQHF.

Here the CDR3 reads CASSSAGLEMDEQFF. DNA of the CDR3: TGTGCCAGCAGCTCGGCGGGACTAGAAATGGATGAGCAGTTCTTC. The rearrangement uses TRBV7-9 and TRBJ2-1, with 8 bases matching TRBD2. The CDR3 has 15 amino acids. Per the germline V gene, CDR1 is SEHNR and CDR2 is FQNEAQ (reference sequence). J was trimmed by 8 bases and V by 4 bases; bases with no gene match: 10. Complete variable domain (other parts from reference TRBV7-9 and TRBJ2-1): DTGVSQNPRHKITKRGQNVTFRCDPISEHNRLYWYRQTLGQGPEFLTYFQNEAQLEKSRLLSDRFSAERPKGSFSTLEIQRTEQGDSAMYLCASSSAGLEMDEQFFGPGTRLTVL.

The chain carries TRBV5-1 and TRBJ2-7, with D unclear. This CDR3 contains 13 residues. From germline, CDR1 is SGHRS and CDR2 YFSETQ. Trimming stripped 0 bases from V and 2 bases from J, with 6 bases between. DNA for the CDR3: TGCGCCAGCAGCTTGGCACAACCCTACGAGCAGTACTTC. It encodes CASSLAQPYEQYF. Full variable domain (missing parts from reference TRBV5-1 and TRBJ2-7): KAGVTQTPRYLIKTRGQQVTLSCSPISGHRSVSWYQQTPGQGLQFLFEYFSETQRNKGNFPGRFSGRQFSNSRSEMNVSTLELGDSALYLCASSLAQPYEQYFGPGTRLTVT.

This chain links TRBV5-1 with TRBJ1-1; possibly TRBD1 for D (6 bases). V lost 4 bases, J lost 1 base, and 14 bases lay in between. CDR3 length: 15 amino acids. CDR1 is SGHRS and CDR2 is YFSETQ in the germline V gene. The CDR3 bases are TGCGCCAGCAGCCTTGGACAGTTGGGGAACACTGAAGCTTTCTTT. This translates into CASSLGQLGNTEAFF.